One and the same sample provided the 25 T cell receptor beta chains below, sequenced in a study of T cell responses to AZD1222 COVID-19 vaccine. Assay used: immunoSEQ multiplex PCR; TCRdb lists only in-frame clones, some missing. Of 110,000 to 150,000 clones listed, roughly nine tenths were seen once; the top ten hold roughly 1.5%. Sequencing was performed on peripheral blood, taken on day 0 of AZD1222 vaccination. These receptors came from an adult in good health.

The CDR3 loop reads CASSEENFKAFF. DNA of the CDR3: TGTGCCAGCAGTGAAGAAAACTTTAAAGCTTTCTTT. V is TRBV2 and J is TRBJ1-1; D call uncertain. The CDR3 is 12 residues long. Germline V gene data show CDR1 as SNHLY and CDR2 as FYNNEI. Trimming stripped 1 base from V and 9 bases from J, with 9 bases between.

Here the CDR3 reads CASSHWTGKYGYTF. CDR3 coding DNA: TGTGCCAGCAGCCACTGGACAGGGAAGTATGGCTACACCTTC. This chain links TRBV3-1 (or the pseudogene TRBV3-2) with TRBJ1-2, with 8 bases aligning to TRBD1. This CDR3 is 14 amino acids long. CDR1 is LGHDT and CDR2 is YNNKEL in the germline V gene (reference sequence). With 3 bases clipped from V and 5 bases from J, the junction kept 5 bases outside the gene matches.

V is TRBV6-5 and J is TRBJ1-2; tentative D call: TRBD1 (6 bases). The CDR3 is made up of 16 amino acids. CDR1 and CDR2 from the germline V gene are MNHEY and SVGAGI. V was shortened by 2 bases and J by 0 bases, with 13 bases between the two germline ends. The CDR3 sequence: CASSYRGGLPNYGYTF. CDR3 nucleotides: TGTGCCAGCAGTTACCGGGGGGGGCTTCCTAACTATGGCTACACCTTC.

J is TRBJ2-1 and V is TRBV18; TRBD2 aligns across 8 bases. Germline V lookup: CDR1 KGHSH, CDR2 LQKENI. The length of the CDR3 is 15 residues. Trimming took 6 bases from V and 5 from J; bases not matched to a gene: 9. The CDR3 protein is CASSLTSGLDNEQFF. The CDR3 region has the DNA TGTGCCAGCTCCCTCACTAGCGGCCTGGACAATGAGCAGTTCTTC.

This clone was observed a few times. The V call is TRBV9, the J call TRBJ2-7, with unresolved D. Germline CDR1 is SGDLS and CDR2 is YYNGEE. V lost 0 bases and J 6 bases, leaving 13 bases between the germline ends. The CDR3 extends over 14 amino acids. CDR3 loop: CASSVGVGQSEQYF. The DNA for the CDR3 is TGTGCCAGCAGCGTAGGGGTAGGGCAGTCCGAGCAGTACTTC.

A note on this clone: In the same sample, other DNA sequences code for this CDR3. The chain couples TRBV7-9 to TRBJ2-7, with 7 bases identical to TRBD1. This CDR3 is built from 12 residues. V gave up 2 bases and J gave up 5 bases; unmatched junction bases: 0. CDR1 SEHNR and CDR2 FQNEAQ come from the germline V gene (reference sequence). CDR3 amino acids: CASSLTGDEQYF. The DNA for the CDR3 is TGTGCCAGCAGCTTAACAGGGGACGAGCAGTACTTC. Full variable domain (outside the CDR3, taken from reference TRBV7-9 and TRBJ2-7): DTGVSQNPRHKITKRGQNVTFRCDPISEHNRLYWYRQTLGQGPEFLTYFQNEAQLEKSRLLSDRFSAERPKGSFSTLEIQRTEQGDSAMYLCASSLTGDEQYFGPGTRLTVT.

This chain joins TRBV6-5 and TRBJ1-2; TRBD1 might be the D (6 bases). The CDR3 extends over 14 amino acids. The V gene lost 6 bases and the J gene lost 3 bases, with 14 bases spanning the gap. The germline CDR1 and CDR2 sequences are MNHEY and SVGAGI. For the CDR3, the DNA is TGTGCCAGCAGCTTGTTAGGGGGGGACTATGGCTACACCTTC. Translation: CASSLLGGDYGYTF.

The rearrangement joins TRBV28 to TRBJ1-3; no clear D. With 10 bases removed from V and 0 bases from J, the gap between germline ends came to 19 bases. In germline, CDR1 is MDHEN, CDR2 SYDVKM. The length of the CDR3 is 16 residues. CDR3 bases: TGTGCCACCCTTCTCGGCGGAGCGAGCTCTGGAAACACCATATATTTT. Its protein product is CATLLGGASSGNTIYF.

The CDR3 reads CASSLLAPETQYF. The CDR3 DNA sequence: TGTGCCAGCAGCTTACTGGCACCGGAGACCCAGTACTTC. This sequence joins TRBV5-4 and TRBJ2-5; D ambiguous. The CDR3 has 13 amino acids. The V end lost 2 bases, the J end lost 5 bases, and 10 bases lay between the germline ends. Per germline, CDR1 SGHNT and CDR2 YYREEE (reference sequence).

The genes are TRBV4-1 and TRBJ1-2; 8 bases fit TRBD1. The germline V gene has CDR1 MGHRA and CDR2 YSYEKL. CDR3 length equals 19 residues. V shed 4 bases and J 1 base; nucleotides not matched to a gene: 17. The CDR3 region is CASSRQIRRTGKNNYGYTF. The CDR3 DNA reads as TGCGCCAGCAGCCGGCAAATCCGTCGGACAGGGAAAAATAACTATGGCTACACCTTC.

V usage is TRBV7-9 and J usage is TRBJ2-3; 7 nucleotides agree with TRBD1. CDR3 length: 12 amino acids. The trim removed 5 bases at V and 8 bases at J, leaving 4 bases unmatched. Germline CDR1 and CDR2: SEHNR and FQNEAQ (reference sequence). The CDR3 here is CASSRGPGTQYF. DNA for the CDR3: TGTGCCAGCAGCAGGGGGCCGGGTACGCAGTATTTT.

CDR3 sequence: CASSPAQGVGNSPLHF. In nucleotides, the CDR3 is TGTGCCAGCTCACCGGCCCAGGGAGTAGGGAATTCACCCCTCCACTTT. This sequence joins TRBV18 and TRBJ1-6; TRBD1 is a possible D gene (5 bases). The V gene's germline CDR1 is KGHSH and CDR2 LQKENI. CDR3 length equals 16 residues. Deletions cut 3 bases from V and 7 bases from J, with 16 bases between.

J is TRBJ2-7 and V is TRBV7-9; TRBD1 agrees at 9 bases. Germline V lookup: CDR1 SEHNR, CDR2 FQNEAQ (reference sequence). The ends lost 5 bases at V and 3 bases at J; junction bases unmatched: 5. CDR3 length: 14 residues. The CDR3 loop reads CASSPGQGNYEQYF. DNA for the CDR3: TGTGCCAGCAGCCCTGGACAGGGGAACTACGAGCAGTACTTC.

The rearrangement uses TRBV6-1 and TRBJ1-1; D uncertain. V lost 0 bases and J 1 base, leaving 6 bases between the germline ends. Germline V gene sequence: CDR1 MNHNS, CDR2 SASEGT. The CDR3 is 14 amino acids. CDR3 amino acids: CASSEASENTEAFF. The DNA for the CDR3 is TGTGCCAGCAGTGAAGCGTCGGAGAACACTGAAGCTTTCTTT.

This rearrangement joins TRBV27 to TRBJ2-1; TRBD2 aligns across 9 bases. Unmatched junction bases numbered 5, after V lost 2 bases and J lost 9 bases. The CDR3 is 14 residues long. The germline gives CDR1 MNHEY, CDR2 SMNVEV (reference sequence). The CDR3 coding sequence is TGTGCCAGCAGTTTAATGGGACTAGCAGGTGAGCAGTTCTTC. Residues: CASSLMGLAGEQFF.

This clone has a handful of counts. The rearrangement uses TRBV11-2 and TRBJ1-4, with no clear D. The CDR3 extends over 14 amino acids. Germline V gene lookup returns CDR1 SGHAT and CDR2 FQNNGV. V was trimmed by 6 bases and J by 7 bases, leaving 15 bases between them. CDR3 protein: CASSFRARGEKLFF. CDR3 sequence (DNA): TGTGCCAGCAGTTTTAGGGCCCGGGGTGAAAAACTGTTTTTT.

CDR3 loop: CASTLVGIQETQYF. The CDR3 DNA follows: TGTGCCAGCACCCTAGTCGGGATTCAAGAGACCCAGTACTTC. The gene calls are TRBV7-9 and TRBJ2-5; maybe TRBD2 (5 bases). Germline V gene lookup returns CDR1 SEHNR and CDR2 FQNEAQ (reference sequence). The CDR3 length is 14 residues. V lost 7 bases, J lost 2 bases, and 14 bases lay in between.

This rearrangement joins TRBV28 to TRBJ1-1, with 9 positions matching TRBD1. Losses at the gene ends were 0 bases for V and 10 bases for J; bases not matched to a gene: 3. The CDR3 totals 13 residues. Germline V gene sequence: CDR1 MDHEN, CDR2 SYDVKM. CDR3 in amino acids: CASSLWSTGGAFF. The CDR3 DNA sequence: TGTGCCAGCAGTTTATGGTCGACAGGGGGAGCTTTCTTT.

The chain carries TRBV24-1 and TRBJ1-1; 7 positions match TRBD1. The V gene end was trimmed by 8 bases and the J gene end by 6 bases; junction bases not matched to a gene: 8. CDR3 size: 13 residues. The germline gives CDR1 KGHDR, CDR2 SFDVKD. The CDR3 DNA reads as TGTGCCACCAAAAAGTGGGACAGCGCTGAAGCTTTCTTT. Protein product: CATKKWDSAEAFF.

The chain joins TRBV18 to TRBJ2-2, with TRBD2 matching over 15 bases. The V segment lost 0 bases and the J segment 4 bases; nucleotides outside the gene matches: 6. CDR1 is KGHSH and CDR2 is LQKENI in the germline V gene. The CDR3 sequence is 19 residues long. CDR3 sequence (DNA): TGTGCCAGCTCACCACCGAGGACTAGCGGGGGGGCCGGCACCGGGGAGCTGTTTTTT. Amino acid sequence: CASSPPRTSGGAGTGELFF.

This clone was seen just once. This chain joins TRBV2 and TRBJ2-7, with D possibly matching TRBD1 (5 bases). V was cut by 8 bases and J by 4 bases, with 15 bases left in between. The CDR3 has 13 residues. Germline V lookup: CDR1 SNHLY, CDR2 FYNNEI. The CDR3 loop reads CASLDETGYEQYF. The DNA of the CDR3 is TGTGCCAGCTTAGATGAAACAGGATACGAGCAGTACTTC.

The chain carries TRBV2 and TRBJ1-3; D remains ambiguous. The CDR3 loop spans 13 amino acids. Trimming pared 11 bases from V and 8 bases from J, leaving 19 bases between. Germline V gene lookup returns CDR1 SNHLY and CDR2 FYNNEI. This chain's CDR3 is CAGKRWGRDTIYF. The CDR3 region has the DNA TGTGCCGGGAAGAGGTGGGGTCGGGACACCATATATTTT.

This sequence joins TRBV7-8 and TRBJ1-2; TRBD1 is a possible D gene (5 bases). Per the germline V gene, CDR1 is SGHVS and CDR2 is FQNEAQ. Trimming pared 3 bases from V and 4 bases from J, leaving 12 bases between. The CDR3 is 14 residues long. CDR3 sequence reads: CASSFLGRTYGYTF. The CDR3 nucleotides are TGTGCCAGCAGCTTTTTGGGACGGACCTATGGCTACACCTTC.

V usage is TRBV4-1 and J usage is TRBJ2-1; maybe TRBD2 (5 bases). This CDR3 has 19 amino acids. Germline values: CDR1 MGHRA, CDR2 YSYEKL. V lost 0 bases to trimming and J lost 5 bases, with 23 bases between them. CDR3 nucleotide sequence: TGCGCCAGCAGCCAAGAAAAGGGTGGGCAGGACGGGAAGAACAATGAGCAGTTCTTC. Its protein product is CASSQEKGGQDGKNNEQFF.

This clone appeared a single time. CDR3 nucleotides: TGTGCCAGCAGTTACTCCCATGGAAAGACCCAGTACTTC. Encoded protein: CASSYSHGKTQYF. The rearrangement joins TRBV6-5 to TRBJ2-5; D unresolved. Germline loops: CDR1 MNHEY, CDR2 SVGAGI. The CDR3 is 13 residues long. V lost 0 bases, J lost 6 bases, and 8 bases lay in between.